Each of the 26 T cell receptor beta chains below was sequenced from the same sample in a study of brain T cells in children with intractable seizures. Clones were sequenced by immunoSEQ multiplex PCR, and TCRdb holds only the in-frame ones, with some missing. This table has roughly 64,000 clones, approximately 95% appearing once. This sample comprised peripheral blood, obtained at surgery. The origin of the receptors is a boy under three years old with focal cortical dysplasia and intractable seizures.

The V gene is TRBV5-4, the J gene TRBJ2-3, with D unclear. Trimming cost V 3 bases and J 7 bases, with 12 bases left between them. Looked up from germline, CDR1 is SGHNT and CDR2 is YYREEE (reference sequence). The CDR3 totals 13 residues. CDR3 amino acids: CASSSIQEHTQYF. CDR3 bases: TGTGCCAGCAGCTCAATCCAGGAGCATACGCAGTATTTT.

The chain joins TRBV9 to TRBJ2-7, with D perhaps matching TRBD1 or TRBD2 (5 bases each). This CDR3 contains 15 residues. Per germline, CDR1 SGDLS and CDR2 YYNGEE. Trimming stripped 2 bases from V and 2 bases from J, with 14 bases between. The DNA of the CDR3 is TGTGCCAGCAGCGTGTTGGAGGACACGACCTACGAGCAGTACTTC. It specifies CASSVLEDTTYEQYF.

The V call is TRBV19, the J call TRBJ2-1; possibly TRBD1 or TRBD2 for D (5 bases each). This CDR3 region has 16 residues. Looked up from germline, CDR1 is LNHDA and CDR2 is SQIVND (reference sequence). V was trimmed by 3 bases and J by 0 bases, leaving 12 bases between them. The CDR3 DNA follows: TGTGCCAGTAGTATTCCGGGGCAGGTCTCCTACAATGAGCAGTTCTTC. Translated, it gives CASSIPGQVSYNEQFF.

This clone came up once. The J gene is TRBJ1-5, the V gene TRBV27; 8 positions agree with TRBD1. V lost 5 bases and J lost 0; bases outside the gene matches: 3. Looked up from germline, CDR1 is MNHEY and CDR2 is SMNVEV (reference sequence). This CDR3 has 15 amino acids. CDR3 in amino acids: CASSADRGSNQPQHF. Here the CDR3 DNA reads TGTGCCAGCAGTGCCGACAGGGGTAGCAATCAGCCCCAGCATTTT.

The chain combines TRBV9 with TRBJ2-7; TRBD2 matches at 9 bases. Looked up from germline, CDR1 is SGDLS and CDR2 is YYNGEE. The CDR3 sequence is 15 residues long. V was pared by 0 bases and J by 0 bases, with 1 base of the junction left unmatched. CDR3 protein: CASSVGTSVSYEQYF. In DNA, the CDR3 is TGTGCCAGCAGCGTAGGGACTAGCGTCTCCTACGAGCAGTACTTC.

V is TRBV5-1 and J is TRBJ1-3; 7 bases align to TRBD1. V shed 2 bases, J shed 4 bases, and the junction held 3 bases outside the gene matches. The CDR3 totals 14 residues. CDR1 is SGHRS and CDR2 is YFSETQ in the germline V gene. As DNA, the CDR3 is TGCGCCAGCAGCTTACAGGGGAAGGGAAACACCATATATTTT. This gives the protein CASSLQGKGNTIYF.

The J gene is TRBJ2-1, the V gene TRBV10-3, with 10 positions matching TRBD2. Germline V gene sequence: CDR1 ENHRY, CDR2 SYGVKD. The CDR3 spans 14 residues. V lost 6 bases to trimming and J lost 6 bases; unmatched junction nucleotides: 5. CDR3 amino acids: CAIRSGGAINEQFF. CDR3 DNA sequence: TGTGCCATCAGAAGCGGGGGGGCCATCAATGAGCAGTTCTTC.

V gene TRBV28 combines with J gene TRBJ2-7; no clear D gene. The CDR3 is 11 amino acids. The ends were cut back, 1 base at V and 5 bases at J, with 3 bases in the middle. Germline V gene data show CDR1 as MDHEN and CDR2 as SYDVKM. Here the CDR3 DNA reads TGTGCCAGCAGTTTATACCACGAGCAGTACTTC. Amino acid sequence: CASSLYHEQYF.

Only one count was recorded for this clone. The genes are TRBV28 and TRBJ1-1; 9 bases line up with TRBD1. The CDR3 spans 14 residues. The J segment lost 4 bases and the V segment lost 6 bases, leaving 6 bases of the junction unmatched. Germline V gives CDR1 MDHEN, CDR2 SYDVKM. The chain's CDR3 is CASSWDRDSTEAFF. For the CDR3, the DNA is TGTGCCAGCAGCTGGGACAGGGATAGCACTGAAGCTTTCTTT.

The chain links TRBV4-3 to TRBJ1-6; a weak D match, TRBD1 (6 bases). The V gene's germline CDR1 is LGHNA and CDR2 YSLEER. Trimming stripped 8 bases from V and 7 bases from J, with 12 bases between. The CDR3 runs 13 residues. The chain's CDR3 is CASGYRDNSPLHF. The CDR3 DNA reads TGCGCCAGCGGATACAGGGACAATTCACCCCTCCACTTT.

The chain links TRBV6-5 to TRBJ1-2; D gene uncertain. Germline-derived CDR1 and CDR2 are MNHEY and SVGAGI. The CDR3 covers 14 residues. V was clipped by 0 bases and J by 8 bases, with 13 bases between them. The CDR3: CASSYSMWGVGYTF. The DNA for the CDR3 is TGTGCCAGCAGTTACTCGATGTGGGGAGTGGGCTACACCTTC.

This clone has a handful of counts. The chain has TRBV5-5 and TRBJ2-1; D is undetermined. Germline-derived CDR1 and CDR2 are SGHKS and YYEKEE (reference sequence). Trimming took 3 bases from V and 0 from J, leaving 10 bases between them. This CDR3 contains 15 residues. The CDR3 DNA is TGTGCCAGCAGCTCAGGACGGAGCTCCTACAATGAGCAGTTCTTC. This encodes CASSSGRSSYNEQFF.

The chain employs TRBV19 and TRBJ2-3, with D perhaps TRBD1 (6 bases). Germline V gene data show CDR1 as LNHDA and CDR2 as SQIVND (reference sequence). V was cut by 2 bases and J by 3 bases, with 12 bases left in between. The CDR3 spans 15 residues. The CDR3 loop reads CASSIYGGGTDTQYF. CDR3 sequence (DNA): TGTGCCAGTAGTATATATGGGGGCGGAACAGATACGCAGTATTTT.

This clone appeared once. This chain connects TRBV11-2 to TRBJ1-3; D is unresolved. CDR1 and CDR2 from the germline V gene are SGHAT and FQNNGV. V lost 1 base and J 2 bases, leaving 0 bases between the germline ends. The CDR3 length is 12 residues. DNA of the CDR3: TGTGCCAGCAGCTTAGCTGGAAACACCATATATTTT. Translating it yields CASSLAGNTIYF.

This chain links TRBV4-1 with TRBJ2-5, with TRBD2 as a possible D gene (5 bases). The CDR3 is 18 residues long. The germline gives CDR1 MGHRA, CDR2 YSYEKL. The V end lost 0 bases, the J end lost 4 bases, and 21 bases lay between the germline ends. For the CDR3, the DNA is TGCGCCAGCAGCCAAGATTGGCCCCTATCCGCGGGTAGAGAGACCCAGTACTTC. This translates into CASSQDWPLSAGRETQYF.

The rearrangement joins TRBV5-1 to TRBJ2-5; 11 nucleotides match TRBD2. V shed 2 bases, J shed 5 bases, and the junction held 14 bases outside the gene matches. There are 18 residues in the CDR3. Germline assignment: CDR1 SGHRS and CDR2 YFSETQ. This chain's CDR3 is CASSFRLAGGPGSETQYF. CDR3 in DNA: TGCGCCAGCAGCTTTAGGCTAGCGGGAGGACCTGGATCGGAGACCCAGTACTTC.

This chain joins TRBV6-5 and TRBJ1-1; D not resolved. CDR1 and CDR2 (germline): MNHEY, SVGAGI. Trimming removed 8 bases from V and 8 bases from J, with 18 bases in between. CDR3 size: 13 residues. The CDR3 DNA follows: TGTGCCAGCTCCAAGACACTAGGGTCAGAAGCTTTCTTT. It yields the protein CASSKTLGSEAFF.

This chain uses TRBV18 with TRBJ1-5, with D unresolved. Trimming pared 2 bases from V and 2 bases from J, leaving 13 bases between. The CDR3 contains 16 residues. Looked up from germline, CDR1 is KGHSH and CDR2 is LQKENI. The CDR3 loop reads CASSPDFGKRNQPQHF. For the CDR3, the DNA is TGTGCCAGCTCACCAGATTTTGGCAAACGCAATCAGCCCCAGCATTTT.

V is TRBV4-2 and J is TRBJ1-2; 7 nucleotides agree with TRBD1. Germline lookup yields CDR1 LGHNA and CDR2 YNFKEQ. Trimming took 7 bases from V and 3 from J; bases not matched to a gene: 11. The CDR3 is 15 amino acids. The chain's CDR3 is CASTHPTGEDYGYTF. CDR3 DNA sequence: TGTGCCAGCACCCACCCCACAGGGGAGGACTATGGCTACACCTTC.

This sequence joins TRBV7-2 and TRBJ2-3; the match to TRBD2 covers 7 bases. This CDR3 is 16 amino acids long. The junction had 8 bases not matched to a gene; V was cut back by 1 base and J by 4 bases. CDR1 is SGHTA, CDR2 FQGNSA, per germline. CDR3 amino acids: CASSLGGAGVPDTQYF. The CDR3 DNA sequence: TGTGCCAGCAGCTTAGGTGGGGCGGGAGTCCCAGATACGCAGTATTTT.

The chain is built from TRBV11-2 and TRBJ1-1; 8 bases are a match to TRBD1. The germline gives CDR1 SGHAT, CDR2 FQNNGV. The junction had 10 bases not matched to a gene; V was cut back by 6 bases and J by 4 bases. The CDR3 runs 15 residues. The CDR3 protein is CASRPNRGKGTEAFF. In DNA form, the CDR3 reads TGTGCCAGCAGACCTAACAGGGGGAAGGGCACTGAAGCTTTCTTT.

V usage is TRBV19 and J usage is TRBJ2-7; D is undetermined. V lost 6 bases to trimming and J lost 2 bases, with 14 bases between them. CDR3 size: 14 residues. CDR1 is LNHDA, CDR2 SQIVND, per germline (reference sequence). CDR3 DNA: TGTGCCAGTAGACCCCCGGGCCTAACCTACGAGCAGTACTTC. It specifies CASRPPGLTYEQYF.

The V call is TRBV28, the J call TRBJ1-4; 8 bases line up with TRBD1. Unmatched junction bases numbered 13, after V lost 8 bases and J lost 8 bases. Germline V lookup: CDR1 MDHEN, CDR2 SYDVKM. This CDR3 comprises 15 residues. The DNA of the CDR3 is TGTGCCAGCCTCAGGACAGGGAATCTTCGGGAAAAACTGTTTTTT. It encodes CASLRTGNLREKLFF.

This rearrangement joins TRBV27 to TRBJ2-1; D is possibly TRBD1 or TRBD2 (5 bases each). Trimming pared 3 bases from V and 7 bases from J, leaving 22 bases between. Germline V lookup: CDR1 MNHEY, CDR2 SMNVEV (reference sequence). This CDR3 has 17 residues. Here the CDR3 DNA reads TGTGCCAGCAGTTTCCGAATAGGTTGGGTAGAGGGGAATGAGCAGTTCTTC. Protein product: CASSFRIGWVEGNEQFF.

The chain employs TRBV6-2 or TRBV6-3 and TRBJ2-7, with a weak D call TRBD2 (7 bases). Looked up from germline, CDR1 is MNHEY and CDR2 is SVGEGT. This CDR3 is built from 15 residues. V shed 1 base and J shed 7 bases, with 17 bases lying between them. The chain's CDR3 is CASSYWSGAQGEQYF. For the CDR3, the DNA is TGTGCCAGCAGTTACTGGAGCGGGGCCCAGGGGGAGCAGTACTTC.

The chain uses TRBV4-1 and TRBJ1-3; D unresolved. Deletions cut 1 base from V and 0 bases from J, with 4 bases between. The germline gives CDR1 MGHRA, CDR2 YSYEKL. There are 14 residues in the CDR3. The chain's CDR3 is CASSQVGSGNTIYF. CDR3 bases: TGCGCCAGCAGCCAAGTTGGCTCTGGAAACACCATATATTTT.